Listed below are T cell receptor beta chains from one sample, sequenced in a study of blood T cell repertoires in COVID-19. Libraries were prepared by immunoSEQ multiplex PCR; TCRdb keeps only in-frame clonotypes and omits some of them. The data contain over 90,000 clones, approximately 90% of them singletons. Source material: peripheral blood. The receptors stem from a man aged 45-65 years in a cohort sampled during active COVID-19. Each CDR3 is given with its conserved first and last residue. The order of the fields is J gene, D gene, V gene, clone size, CDR3 protein, CDR3 DNA. The D gene is left open where the match is weak. Rows give clone size only sometimes, using once, few, many, or a class for an expanded clone.

>TRBJ1-3|NA|TRBV11-3|NA
CASSSQGNTIYF
TGTGCCAGCAGCTCTCAGGGAAACACCATATATTTT
>TRBJ1-1|NA|TRBV19|NA
CASSIEAYGNTEAFF
TGTGCCAGTAGTATAGAAGCTTACGGGAACACTGAAGCTTTCTTT
>TRBJ1-5|NA|TRBV4-2|once
CASSLQGSNQPQHF
TGTGCCAGCAGCCTTCAGGGGAGCAATCAGCCCCAGCATTTT
>TRBJ1-1|NA|TRBV11-2|NA
CASSLDQARGTEAFF
TGTGCCAGCAGCTTAGATCAGGCCAGGGGCACTGAAGCTTTCTTT
>TRBJ2-2|NA|TRBV18|NA
CASSPPTGMTGELFF
TGTGCCAGCTCACCGCCGACAGGAATGACCGGGGAGCTGTTTTTT
>TRBJ1-5|NA|TRBV7-6|NA
CASSLYTGREGQPQHF
TGTGCCAGCAGCTTGTATACAGGGAGGGAAGGGCAGCCCCAGCATTTT
>TRBJ2-3|NA|TRBV7-6|NA
CASSKRQGREDTQYF
TGTGCCAGCAGCAAACGACAGGGGAGGGAAGATACGCAGTATTTT
>TRBJ1-4|TRBD1|TRBV4-2|NA
CASSQTTGTGNEKLFF
TGTGCCAGCAGCCAAACGACCGGGACAGGGAATGAAAAACTGTTTTTT
>TRBJ1-1|TRBD1|TRBV5-1|NA
CASSLAARTGMMNTEAFF
TGCGCCAGCAGCTTGGCCGCCAGGACAGGGATGATGAACACTGAAGCTTTCTTT
>TRBJ1-1|NA|TRBV7-2|once
CASSSRGHSNTEAFF
TGTGCCAGCAGCTCTAGGGGACACTCGAACACTGAAGCTTTCTTT
>TRBJ2-1|TRBD2|TRBV10-3|NA
CAISAGDFYNEQFF
TGTGCCATCAGCGCGGGGGACTTCTACAATGAGCAGTTCTTC
>TRBJ2-7|TRBD2|TRBV11-2|NA
CASSLAGTKSYEQYF
TGTGCCAGCAGCTTAGCCGGGACTAAGTCCTACGAGCAGTACTTC
>TRBJ1-2|TRBD1|TRBV19|NA
CASRSGTGGGYTF
TGTGCCAGTAGGTCCGGGACAGGGGGAGGCTACACCTTC
>TRBJ1-5|NA|TRBV28|NA
CASRTASNQPQHF
TGTGCCAGCAGGACAGCTAGCAATCAGCCCCAGCATTTT
>TRBJ1-2|NA|TRBV28|NA
CASSILYGYTF
TGTGCCAGCAGTATTCTATATGGCTACACCTTC
>TRBJ2-3|NA|TRBV7-2|NA
CASSGGDPRYTQYF
TGTGCCAGCAGCGGAGGGGACCCAAGGTATACGCAGTATTTT
>TRBJ1-4|TRBD1|TRBV20-1|NA
CSAKDREKLFF
TGCAGTGCTAAGGACAGGGAAAAACTGTTTTTT
>TRBJ1-4|TRBD1|TRBV19|NA
CASAPTGWDEKLFF
TGTGCCAGTGCCCCGACAGGGTGGGATGAAAAACTGTTTTTT
>TRBJ1-5|NA|TRBV2|NA
CASSEGAGDYQPQHF
TGTGCCAGCAGTGAAGGGGCAGGGGATTATCAGCCCCAGCATTTT
>TRBJ1-3|NA|TRBV3-1/TRBV3-2|few
CASSRWGGSSGNTIYF
TGTGCCAGCAGCCGGTGGGGGGGATCCTCTGGAAACACCATATATTTT
>TRBJ1-1|TRBD1|TRBV19|NA
CASTQDRGSQAFF
TGTGCCAGTACGCAGGACAGGGGTTCTCAAGCTTTCTTT
>TRBJ1-4|NA|TRBV11-3|NA
CASSLDGWGASTNEKLFF
TGTGCCAGCAGCTTAGATGGATGGGGCGCCTCAACTAATGAAAAACTGTTTTTT
>TRBJ2-5|NA|TRBV7-2|NA
CASSPPGGRETQYF
TGTGCCAGCAGCCCCCCCGGCGGCAGAGAGACCCAGTACTTC
>TRBJ1-2|TRBD1|TRBV10-3|once
CAITGTGGSGYTF
TGTGCCATCACCGGGACAGGGGGAAGTGGCTACACCTTC
>TRBJ1-1|TRBD1|TRBV20-1|NA
CSASPRTGGYTEAFF
TGCAGTGCTAGTCCGCGGACAGGGGGATACACTGAAGCTTTCTTT
>TRBJ2-7|NA|TRBV19|NA
CASSIDSNSYEQYF
TGTGCCAGTAGTATCGACAGTAACTCCTACGAGCAGTACTTC
>TRBJ1-1|TRBD1|TRBV7-9|NA
CASKQGVAEAFF
TGTGCCAGCAAGCAGGGGGTCGCTGAAGCTTTCTTT
>TRBJ1-1|TRBD1|TRBV9|NA
CASSGPHRGATNTEAFF
TGTGCCAGCAGCGGGCCCCACAGGGGCGCTACTAACACTGAAGCTTTCTTT
>TRBJ1-1|NA|TRBV6-1|NA
CASSDLRLANTEAFF
TGTGCCAGCAGTGATCTCCGACTGGCGAACACTGAAGCTTTCTTT
>TRBJ1-5|TRBD1|TRBV2|NA
CASTNAGQRNQPQHF
TGTGCCAGCACTAACGCGGGACAGCGCAATCAGCCCCAGCATTTT
>TRBJ2-2|TRBD1|TRBV5-1|NA
CASSRQGSNTGELFF
TGCGCCAGCAGCCGACAGGGGTCAAACACCGGGGAGCTGTTTTTT
>TRBJ2-7|TRBD1|TRBV19|NA
CASSIAGGNSYEQYF
TGTGCCAGTAGTATAGCAGGGGGCAACTCCTACGAGCAGTACTTC
>TRBJ1-2|NA|TRBV2|NA
CASSEAAGGYTF
TGTGCCAGCAGTGAGGCGGCCGGAGGCTACACCTTC
>TRBJ1-2|TRBD1|TRBV2|NA
CASRDRDRGRNYGYTF
TGTGCCAGCAGAGATCGGGACAGGGGGCGAAACTATGGCTACACCTTC
>TRBJ2-5|TRBD2|TRBV9|NA
CASSSSRLAGGQETQYF
TGTGCCAGCAGCTCAAGCCGACTAGCGGGGGGCCAAGAGACCCAGTACTTC
>TRBJ2-7|NA|TRBV27|NA
CASSLQGPTYEQYF
TGTGCCAGCAGTTTACAGGGTCCCACCTACGAGCAGTACTTC
>TRBJ2-5|NA|TRBV5-6|NA
CASSLDNQETQYF
TGTGCCAGCAGCTTAGACAACCAAGAGACCCAGTACTTC
>TRBJ2-1|NA|TRBV11-2|few
CASSLGPSNEQFF
TGTGCCAGCAGCTTAGGGCCCTCCAATGAGCAGTTCTTC
>TRBJ1-3|NA|TRBV5-5|once
CASSLRGGTIYF
TGTGCCAGCAGCTTAAGGGGGGGCACCATATATTTT
>TRBJ1-1|TRBD1|TRBV7-9|NA
CAGGQGFRAFF
TGTGCCGGAGGACAGGGTTTTCGAGCTTTCTTT
>TRBJ2-1|NA|TRBV2|NA
CASKKDPGYNEQFF
TGTGCCAGCAAGAAAGATCCAGGTTACAATGAGCAGTTCTTC
>TRBJ1-2|NA|TRBV4-3|many
CASSQDSRVQGAGGYTF
TGCGCCAGCAGCCAAGATTCTCGAGTTCAAGGTGCGGGAGGCTACACCTTC
>TRBJ1-2|TRBD1|TRBV4-1|NA
CASSPGQGTPTGYTF
TGCGCCAGCAGCCCCGGACAGGGAACTCCAACTGGCTACACCTTC
>TRBJ2-1|TRBD2|TRBV9|NA
CASSEIAGGLRNEQFF
TGTGCCAGCAGCGAAATAGCGGGGGGGCTTAGGAATGAGCAGTTCTTC
>TRBJ1-2|NA|TRBV25-1|once
CASSESGFPNGYTF
TGTGCCAGCAGTGAATCGGGGTTCCCAAATGGCTACACCTTC
>TRBJ1-4|TRBD1|TRBV7-2|NA
CASSLRTGGGEKLFF
TGTGCCAGCAGCTTAAGGACAGGGGGAGGTGAAAAACTGTTTTTT
>TRBJ1-6|TRBD1|TRBV2|NA
CASSDISTGGHNSPLHF
TGTGCCAGCAGCGACATCTCGACAGGGGGCCATAATTCACCCCTCCACTTT
>TRBJ2-5|NA|TRBV12-1|NA
CASSATSGRNQETQYF
TGTGCCAGCAGCGCGACTAGCGGGAGAAATCAAGAGACCCAGTACTTC
>TRBJ2-1|TRBD1|TRBV19|once
CASIRTGGSYNEQFF
TGTGCCAGTATAAGGACAGGAGGCTCCTACAATGAGCAGTTCTTC
>TRBJ2-7|NA|TRBV7-2|NA
CASSLEVGTYEQYF
TGTGCCAGCAGCTTAGAAGTCGGGACCTACGAGCAGTACTTC
>TRBJ1-4|TRBD1|TRBV2|NA
CASSGPGQTPNEKLFF
TGTGCCAGCAGTGGCCCGGGACAGACGCCCAATGAAAAACTGTTTTTT
>TRBJ2-4|TRBD2|TRBV4-3|NA
CASSQTKTGRAIQYF
TGCGCCAGCAGCCAAACGAAGACTGGGAGGGCCATTCAGTACTTC
>TRBJ2-7|TRBD1|TRBV5-8|NA
CASSSPRDRGSYEQYF
TGTGCCAGCAGTTCCCCCCGGGACAGGGGTTCCTACGAGCAGTACTTC
>TRBJ2-3|TRBD1|TRBV19|NA
CASTPDRVDTQYF
TGTGCCAGTACCCCAGACAGGGTTGATACGCAGTATTTT
>TRBJ2-3|TRBD2|TRBV7-2|NA
CASSPWTSRTDTQYF
TGTGCCAGCAGCCCCTGGACTAGCCGCACAGATACGCAGTATTTT